The clone carrying this T cell receptor beta chain was detected once. The data are from a study of T cells in lung cancer brain metastases. Data came from immunoSEQ multiplex PCR; TCRdb stores just in-frame clones and leaves some out. The sample consists of approximately 6,600 clones, 70% to 90% of them appearing once. Per the germline V gene, CDR1 is GTSNPN and CDR2 is SVGIG (reference sequence). Trimming stripped 0 bases from V and 3 bases from J, with 7 bases between. This CDR3 is 13 amino acids long. The receptor was isolated from a man aged 50-59 years with non-small cell lung cancer. Sequenced input: tumor tissue from the primary lung tumor. The rearrangement joins TRBV30 to TRBJ2-3; D possibly matches TRBD1 or TRBD2 (6 bases each). CDR3: CAWSVGGTDTQYF. DNA for the CDR3: TGTGCCTGGAGTGTAGGGGGGACAGATACGCAGTATTTT.